This entry describes one T cell receptor (beta chain). What antigen it recognizes has not been identified. No base qualities exist here, and no much larger clone lies one base off it. Preparation of the library involved the immunoSEQ multiplex PCR assay. For the original study's pipeline: To diagnose cytomegalovirus status from the catalog of TCR beta chain sequences, a statistical classification framework was built. Sourced from immuneACCESS, this table was stored by TCRdb with only in-frame sequences that have V and J called. A share of the clones is absent; for the studies checked, an unresolved V gene accounts for under half, and the remainder has no known explanation. From that table come the V and J calls and clone size; the DNA was used to work out D and trimming. In all, the sample holds about 64,000 clones, and 85% to 95% of those were seen once. The ten most abundant clones make up approximately 6.4% of the sample.

Separate from the approximately 700-subject first cohort, the validation cohort of 90 to 150 subjects was the group to which the donors belonged. CDR1 and CDR2, looked up from the germline V gene (reference sequence), are LNHDA and SQIVND. CDR3 length: 13 amino acids, cysteine to phenylalanine. The read is trimmed to its CDR3 DNA, 39 bases read in frame from base 1. The V and J ends are trimmed by 6 bases and 7 bases, leaving 13 bases between them. The data derive from a study of cytomegalovirus exposure and HLA in healthy donors (dated by TCRdb to the late 2010s). Background on the whole study: According to a later analysis, the approximately 130 validation repertoires were produced on the same platform as the 700 or so repertoires of the first cohort. A separate validation cohort of approximately 120 different subjects was used in addition to the approximately 640-subject first cohort. The study combined high-throughput TCR immunosequencing, statistical association of individual TCRs with disease status, and machine learning to predict cytomegalovirus infection status. The study was designed to test whether signatures of past pathogen exposure could be identified by cataloging public T cell receptors. What the authors observed across the whole study: Most TCR sequences were observed very rarely across donors, whereas some public TCRs were present in many individuals. According to the authors, the approach could potentially be generalized to other disease states and immunological phenotypes. In vitro tests confirmed that a few of the cytomegalovirus-associated TCR beta chains recognize cytomegalovirus antigens. A total of 150 or so TCR beta chains were listed by the study as associated with cytomegalovirus. The classifier was reported to diagnose cytomegalovirus status with high specificity and sensitivity in both the original and validation cohorts. Of the cluster scores, 85% to 95% were above 0 in a later analysis, which found that TCRs clustered in the first cohort also tended to co-occur in the 90 to 150 validation repertoires. All 120 or so repertoires were used to score co-occurrence in the validation cohort in a later analysis, because that analysis had no HLA typing for the cohort.

This clonotype was sampled from a woman aged 18-29 years in good health and CMV-seropositive. The V and J genes are TRBV19 and TRBJ2-1; perhaps TRBD1 is the D gene, with 6 bases matching. Sequenced input: PBMCs. The CDR3 protein is CASRRRTENEQFF. The DNA reads TGTGCCAGTAGGCGACGGACAGAAAATGAGCAGTTCTTC.